This T cell receptor (beta chain) was sequenced in a study of control samples from healthy donors and cancer patients. In germline, CDR1 is LNHDA, CDR2 SQIVND (reference sequence). Trimming pared 3 bases from V and 5 bases from J, leaving 11 bases between. The CDR3 is 14 residues long. Clones were sequenced by immunoSEQ multiplex PCR, and TCRdb holds only the in-frame ones, with some missing. The sample includes tens of thousands of clones, roughly nine tenths seen only once; the top ten take roughly 9.7%. Sequenced: PBMCs. This chain connects TRBV19 to TRBJ2-1; D remains ambiguous. This clonotype was sampled from a woman aged 50 to 60 with colorectal cancer. In DNA form, the CDR3 reads TGTGCCAGTAGTATTGGGCAAGATAACAATGAGCAGTTCTTC. The encoded protein is CASSIGQDNNEQFF.